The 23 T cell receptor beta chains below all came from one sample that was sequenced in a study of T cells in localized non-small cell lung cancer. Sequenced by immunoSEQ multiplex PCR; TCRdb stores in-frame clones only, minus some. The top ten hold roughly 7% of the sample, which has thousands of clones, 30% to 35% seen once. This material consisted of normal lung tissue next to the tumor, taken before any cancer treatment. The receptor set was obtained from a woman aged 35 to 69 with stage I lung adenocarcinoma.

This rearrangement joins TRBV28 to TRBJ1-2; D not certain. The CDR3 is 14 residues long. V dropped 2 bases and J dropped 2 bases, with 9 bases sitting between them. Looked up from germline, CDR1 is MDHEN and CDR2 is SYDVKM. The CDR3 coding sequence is TGTGCCAGCAGTTTAACCCCAGTCAACTATGGCTACACCTTC. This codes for CASSLTPVNYGYTF.

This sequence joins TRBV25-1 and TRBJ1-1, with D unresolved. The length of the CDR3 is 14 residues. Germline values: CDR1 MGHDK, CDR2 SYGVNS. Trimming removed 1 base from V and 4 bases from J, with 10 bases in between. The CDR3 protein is CASSEFSTGTEAFF. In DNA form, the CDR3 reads TGTGCCAGCAGTGAATTCTCAACGGGCACTGAAGCTTTCTTT.

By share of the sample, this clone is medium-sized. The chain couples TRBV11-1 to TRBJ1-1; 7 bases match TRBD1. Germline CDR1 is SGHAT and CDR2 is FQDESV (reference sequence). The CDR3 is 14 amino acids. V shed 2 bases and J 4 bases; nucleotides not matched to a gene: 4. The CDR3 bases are TGTGCCAGCAGCTTAACTCCAGGGGGCACTGAAGCTTTCTTT. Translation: CASSLTPGGTEAFF.

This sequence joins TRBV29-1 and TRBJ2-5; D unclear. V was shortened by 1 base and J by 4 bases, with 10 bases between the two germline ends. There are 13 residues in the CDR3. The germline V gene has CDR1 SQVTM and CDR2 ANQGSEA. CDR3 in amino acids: CSVEAIPGETQYF. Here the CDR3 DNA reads TGCAGCGTTGAAGCTATACCGGGAGAGACCCAGTACTTC.

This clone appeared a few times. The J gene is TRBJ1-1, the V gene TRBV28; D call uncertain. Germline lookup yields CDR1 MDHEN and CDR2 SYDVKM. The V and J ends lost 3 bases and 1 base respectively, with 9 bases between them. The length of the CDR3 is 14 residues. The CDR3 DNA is TGTGCCAGCAGTTTTGAGAGGGAGAACACTGAAGCTTTCTTT. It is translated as CASSFERENTEAFF.

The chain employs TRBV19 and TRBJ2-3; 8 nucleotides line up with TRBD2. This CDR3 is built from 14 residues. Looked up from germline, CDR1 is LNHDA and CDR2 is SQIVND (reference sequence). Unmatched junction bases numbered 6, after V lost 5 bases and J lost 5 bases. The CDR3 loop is CASSFAGGQDTQYF. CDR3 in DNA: TGTGCCAGTAGTTTCGCGGGGGGCCAAGATACGCAGTATTTT. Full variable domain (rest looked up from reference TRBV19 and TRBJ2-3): DGGITQSPKYLFRKEGQNVTLSCEQNLNHDAMYWYRQDPGQGLRLIYYSQIVNDFQKGDIAEGYSVSREKKESFPLTVTSAQKNPTAFYLCASSFAGGQDTQYFGPGTRLTVL.

CDR3 residues: CASSDPGGGRPQHF. CDR3 bases: TGCGCCAGCAGTGACCCGGGAGGGGGGAGGCCCCAGCATTTT. The chain recombines TRBV10-2 with TRBJ1-5; TRBD1 might be the D (6 bases). The V gene's germline CDR1 is WSHSY and CDR2 SAAADI. The CDR3 extends over 14 amino acids. V lost 3 bases and J 9 bases, leaving 15 bases between the germline ends.

For the CDR3, the DNA is TGTGCCAGCAGCGAGAGACACTATGGCTACACCTTC. Protein: CASSERHYGYTF. This chain connects TRBV9 to TRBJ1-2; D call uncertain. Germline-derived CDR1 and CDR2 are SGDLS and YYNGEE. V dropped 3 bases and J dropped 3 bases, with 6 bases sitting between them. This CDR3 region has 12 residues.

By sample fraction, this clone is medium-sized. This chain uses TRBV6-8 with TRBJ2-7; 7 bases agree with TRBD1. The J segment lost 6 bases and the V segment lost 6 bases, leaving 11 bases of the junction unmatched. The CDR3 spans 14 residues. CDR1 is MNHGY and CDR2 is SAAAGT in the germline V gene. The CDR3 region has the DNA TGTGCCAGCAGCCGACGGACAGGAGAAATCGAGCAGTACTTC. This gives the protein CASSRRTGEIEQYF.

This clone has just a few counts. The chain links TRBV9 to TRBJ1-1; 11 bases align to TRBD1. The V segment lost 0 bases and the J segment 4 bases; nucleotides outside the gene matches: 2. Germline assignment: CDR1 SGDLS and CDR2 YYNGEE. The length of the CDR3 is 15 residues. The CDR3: CASSVGTGGSTEAFF. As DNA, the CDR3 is TGTGCCAGCAGCGTAGGGACAGGGGGCTCCACTGAAGCTTTCTTT. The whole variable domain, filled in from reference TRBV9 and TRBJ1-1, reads DSGVTQTPKHLITATGQRVTLRCSPRSGDLSVYWYQQSLDQGLQFLIQYYNGEERAKGNILERFSAQQFPDLHSELNLSSLELGDSALYFCASSVGTGGSTEAFFGQGTRLTVV.

The CDR3 spells CASYPVSAETHSYEQYF. The CDR3 DNA is TGTGCCAGCTACCCCGTCTCGGCGGAAACTCACTCCTACGAGCAGTACTTC. J is TRBJ2-7 and V is TRBV28, with D unclear. This CDR3 region has 17 residues. Trimming took off 8 bases at V and 0 bases at J, with 23 bases between the two ends. Germline CDR1 MDHEN, CDR2 SYDVKM. The variable domain in full, completed from reference TRBV28 and TRBJ2-7, reads DVKVTQSSRYLVKRTGEKVFLECVQDMDHENMFWYRQDPGLGLRLIYFSYDVKMKEKGDIPEGYSVSREKKERFSLILESASTNQTSMYLCASYPVSAETHSYEQYFGPGTRLTVT.

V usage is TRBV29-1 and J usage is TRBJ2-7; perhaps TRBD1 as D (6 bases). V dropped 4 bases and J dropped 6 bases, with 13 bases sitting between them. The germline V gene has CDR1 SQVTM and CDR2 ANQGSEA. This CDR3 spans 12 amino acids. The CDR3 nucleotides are TGCAGCGTTGGCCCATCAGGGGCCGAGCAGTACTTC. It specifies CSVGPSGAEQYF.

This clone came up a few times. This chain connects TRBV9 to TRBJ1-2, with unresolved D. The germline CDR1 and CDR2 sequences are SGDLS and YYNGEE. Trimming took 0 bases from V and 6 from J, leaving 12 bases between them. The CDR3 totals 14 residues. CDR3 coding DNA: TGTGCCAGCAGCGTAGGTGGGCAGAATCATGGCTACACCTTC. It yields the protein CASSVGGQNHGYTF.

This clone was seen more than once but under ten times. The CDR3, as DNA: TGTGCCAGCAGCCAAAAGTTTTCTTACCTTAGCGGGCTAGACCACGAGCAGTACTTC. It is translated as CASSQKFSYLSGLDHEQYF. This sequence joins TRBV11-3 and TRBJ2-7; 7 bases map to TRBD2. Germline CDR1 and CDR2: SGHNT and YENEEA. V lost 5 bases to trimming and J lost 5 bases; unmatched junction nucleotides: 24. The CDR3 covers 19 residues.

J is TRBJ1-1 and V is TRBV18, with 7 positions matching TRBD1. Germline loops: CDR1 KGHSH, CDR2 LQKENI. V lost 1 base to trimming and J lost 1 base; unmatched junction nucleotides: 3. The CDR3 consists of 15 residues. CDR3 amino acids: CASSPQQGPNTEAFF. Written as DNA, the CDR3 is TGTGCCAGCTCACCACAACAGGGGCCGAACACTGAAGCTTTCTTT. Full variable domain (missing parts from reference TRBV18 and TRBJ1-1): NAGVMQNPRHLVRRRGQEARLRCSPMKGHSHVYWYRQLPEEGLKFMVYLQKENIIDESGMPKERFSAEFPKEGPSILRIQQVVRGDSAAYFCASSPQQGPNTEAFFGQGTRLTVV.

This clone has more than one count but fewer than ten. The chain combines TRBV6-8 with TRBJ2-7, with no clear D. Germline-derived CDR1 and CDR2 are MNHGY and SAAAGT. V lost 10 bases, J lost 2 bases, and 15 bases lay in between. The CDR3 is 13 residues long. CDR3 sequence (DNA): TGTGCCATCATGGGCAGCATTACCTACGAGCAGTACTTC. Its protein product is CAIMGSITYEQYF.

In DNA, the CDR3 is TGTGCCAGCAGCCCCATTGGACTAGCGGGAGGGTACACAGATACGCAGTATTTT. Translated: CASSPIGLAGGYTDTQYF. The rearrangement joins TRBV7-6 to TRBJ2-3; 15 nucleotides align to TRBD2. The CDR3 spans 18 residues. The germline V gene has CDR1 SGHVS and CDR2 FNYEAQ. J gave up 2 bases and V 5 bases, and 8 bases lay outside the gene matches.

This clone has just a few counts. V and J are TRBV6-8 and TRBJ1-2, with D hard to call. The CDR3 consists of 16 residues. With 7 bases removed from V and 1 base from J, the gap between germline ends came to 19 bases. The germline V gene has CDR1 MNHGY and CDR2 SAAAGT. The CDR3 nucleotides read TGTGCCAGCACGGACGCGCACGAGACCGTTAACTATGGCTACACCTTC. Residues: CASTDAHETVNYGYTF.

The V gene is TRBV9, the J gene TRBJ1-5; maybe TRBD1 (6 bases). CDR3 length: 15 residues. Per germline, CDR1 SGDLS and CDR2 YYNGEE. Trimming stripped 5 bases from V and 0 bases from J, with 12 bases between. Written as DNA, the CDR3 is TGTGCCAGCAGTGAAATGGGACATAGCAATCAGCCCCAGCATTTT. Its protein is CASSEMGHSNQPQHF. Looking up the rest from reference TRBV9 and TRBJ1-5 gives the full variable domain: DSGVTQTPKHLITATGQRVTLRCSPRSGDLSVYWYQQSLDQGLQFLIQYYNGEERAKGNILERFSAQQFPDLHSELNLSSLELGDSALYFCASSEMGHSNQPQHFGDGTRLSIL.

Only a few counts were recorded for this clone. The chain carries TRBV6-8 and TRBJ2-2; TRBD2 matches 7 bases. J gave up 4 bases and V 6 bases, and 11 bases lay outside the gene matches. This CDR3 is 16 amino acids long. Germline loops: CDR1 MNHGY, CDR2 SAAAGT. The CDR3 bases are TGTGCCAGCAGAACCGCCGGGGCGGGAGCCACCGGGGAGCTGTTTTTT. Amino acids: CASRTAGAGATGELFF.

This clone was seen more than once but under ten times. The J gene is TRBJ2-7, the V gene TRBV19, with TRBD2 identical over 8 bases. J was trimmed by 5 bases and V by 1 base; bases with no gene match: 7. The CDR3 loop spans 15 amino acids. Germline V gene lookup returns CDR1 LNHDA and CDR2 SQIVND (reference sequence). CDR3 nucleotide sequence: TGTGCCAGTAGTATAGGCGGGAGGACCCTAGACGAGCAGTACTTC. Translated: CASSIGGRTLDEQYF.

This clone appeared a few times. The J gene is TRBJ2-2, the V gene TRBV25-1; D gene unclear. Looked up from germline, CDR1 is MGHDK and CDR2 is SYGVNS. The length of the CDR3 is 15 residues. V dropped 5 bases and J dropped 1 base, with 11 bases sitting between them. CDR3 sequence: CASSPEGRNTGELFF. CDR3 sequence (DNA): TGTGCCAGCAGTCCGGAAGGGCGGAACACCGGGGAGCTGTTTTTT.

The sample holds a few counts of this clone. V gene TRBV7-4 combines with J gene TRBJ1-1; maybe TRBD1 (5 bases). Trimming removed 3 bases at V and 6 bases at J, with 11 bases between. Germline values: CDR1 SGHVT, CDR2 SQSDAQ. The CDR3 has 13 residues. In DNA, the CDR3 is TGTGCCAGCAGCTTCCAATCAGGGTCTGAAGCTTTCTTT. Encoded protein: CASSFQSGSEAFF.